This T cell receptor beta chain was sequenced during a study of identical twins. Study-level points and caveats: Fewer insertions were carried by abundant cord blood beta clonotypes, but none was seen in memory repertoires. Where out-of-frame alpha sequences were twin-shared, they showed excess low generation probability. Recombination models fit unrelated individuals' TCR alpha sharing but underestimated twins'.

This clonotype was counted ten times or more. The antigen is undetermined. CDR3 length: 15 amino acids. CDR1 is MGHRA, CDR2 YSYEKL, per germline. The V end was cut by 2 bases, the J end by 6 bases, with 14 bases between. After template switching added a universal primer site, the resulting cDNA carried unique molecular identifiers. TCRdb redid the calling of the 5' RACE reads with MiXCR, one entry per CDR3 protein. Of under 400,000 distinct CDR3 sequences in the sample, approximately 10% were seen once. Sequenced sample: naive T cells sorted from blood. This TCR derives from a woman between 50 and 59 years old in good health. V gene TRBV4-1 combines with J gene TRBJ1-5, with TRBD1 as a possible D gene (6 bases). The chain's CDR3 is CASSQRQGISQPQHF. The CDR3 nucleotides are TGCGCCAGCAGCCAACGGCAGGGGATCTCTCAGCCCCAGCATTTT.